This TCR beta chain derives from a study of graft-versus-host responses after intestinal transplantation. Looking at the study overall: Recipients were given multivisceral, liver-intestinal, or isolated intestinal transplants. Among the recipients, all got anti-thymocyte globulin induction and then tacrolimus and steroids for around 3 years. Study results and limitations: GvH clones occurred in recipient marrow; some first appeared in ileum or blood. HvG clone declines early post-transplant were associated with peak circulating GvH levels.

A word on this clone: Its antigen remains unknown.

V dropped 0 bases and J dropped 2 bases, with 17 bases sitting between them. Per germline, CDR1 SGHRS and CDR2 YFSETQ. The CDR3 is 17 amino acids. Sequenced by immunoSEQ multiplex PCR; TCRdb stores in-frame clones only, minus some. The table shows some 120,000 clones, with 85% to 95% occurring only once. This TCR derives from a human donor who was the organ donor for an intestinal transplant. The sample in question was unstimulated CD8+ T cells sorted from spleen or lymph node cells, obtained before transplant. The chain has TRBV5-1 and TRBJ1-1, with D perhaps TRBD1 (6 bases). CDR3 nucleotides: TGCGCCAGCAGCTTGGCCGGGGGGCTCTCTTTAAACACTGAAGCTTTCTTT. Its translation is CASSLAGGLSLNTEAFF.